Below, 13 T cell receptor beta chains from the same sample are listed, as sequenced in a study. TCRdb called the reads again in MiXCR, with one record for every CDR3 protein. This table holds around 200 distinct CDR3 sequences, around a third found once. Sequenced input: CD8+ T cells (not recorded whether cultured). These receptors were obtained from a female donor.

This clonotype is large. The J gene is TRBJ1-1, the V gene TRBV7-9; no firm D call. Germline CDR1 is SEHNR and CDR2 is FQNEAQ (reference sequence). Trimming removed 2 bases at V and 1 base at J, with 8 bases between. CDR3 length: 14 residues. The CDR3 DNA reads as TGTGCCAGCAGCTTATACGACACGAACACTGAAGCTTTCTTT. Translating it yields CASSLYDTNTEAFF.

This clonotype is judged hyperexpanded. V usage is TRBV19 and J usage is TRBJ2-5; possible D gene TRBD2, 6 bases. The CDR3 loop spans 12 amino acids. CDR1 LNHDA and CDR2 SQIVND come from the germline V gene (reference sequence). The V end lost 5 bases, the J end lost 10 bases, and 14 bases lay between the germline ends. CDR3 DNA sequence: TGTGCCAGTAGTCCCTCGGGAGTCGACCAGTACTTC. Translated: CASSPSGVDQYF.

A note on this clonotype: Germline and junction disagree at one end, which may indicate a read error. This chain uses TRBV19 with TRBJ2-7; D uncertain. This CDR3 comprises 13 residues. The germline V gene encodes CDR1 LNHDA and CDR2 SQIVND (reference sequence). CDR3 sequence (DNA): TGTGCCAGAAGTATTCGGTCAGCCTGCGAGCAGTACTTC. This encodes CARSIRSACEQYF.

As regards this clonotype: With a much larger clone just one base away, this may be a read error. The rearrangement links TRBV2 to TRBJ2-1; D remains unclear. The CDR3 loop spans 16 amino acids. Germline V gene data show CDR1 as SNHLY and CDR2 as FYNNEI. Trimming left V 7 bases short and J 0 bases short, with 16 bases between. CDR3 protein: CASTEWAALSYNEQFF. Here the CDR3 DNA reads TGTGCCAGCACAGAGTGGGCAGCTCTCTCCTACAATGAGCAGTTCTTC.

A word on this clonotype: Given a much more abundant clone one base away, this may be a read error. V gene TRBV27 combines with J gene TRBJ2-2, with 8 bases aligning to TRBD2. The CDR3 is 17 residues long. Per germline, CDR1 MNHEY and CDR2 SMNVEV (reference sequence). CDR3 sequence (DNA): TGTGCCACCAGTTTATATTCGGGGGGGCGGAACACCGGGGAGCTGTTTTTT. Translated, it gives CATSLYSGGRNTGELFF.

This chain's CDR3 is CASSVRISYEQYF. CDR3 nucleotide sequence: TGTGCCAGTAGTGTGCGGATCTCCTACGAGCAGTACTTC. V is TRBV19 and J is TRBJ2-7; no definite D call. V lost 5 bases to trimming and J lost 0 bases, with 8 bases between them. Germline V gene lookup returns CDR1 LNHDA and CDR2 SQIVND (reference sequence). The CDR3 consists of 13 residues.

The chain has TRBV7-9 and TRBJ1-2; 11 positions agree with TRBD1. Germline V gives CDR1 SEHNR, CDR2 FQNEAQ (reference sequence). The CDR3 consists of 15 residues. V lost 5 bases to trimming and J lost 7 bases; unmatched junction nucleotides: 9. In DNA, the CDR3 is TGTGCCAGCAGCCCCTTAACCGGGACAGGGGGTGGCTACACCTTC. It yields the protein CASSPLTGTGGGYTF. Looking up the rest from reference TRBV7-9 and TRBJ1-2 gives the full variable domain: DTGVSQNPRHKITKRGQNVTFRCDPISEHNRLYWYRQTLGQGPEFLTYFQNEAQLEKSRLLSDRFSAERPKGSFSTLEIQRTEQGDSAMYLCASSPLTGTGGGYTFGSGTRLTVV.

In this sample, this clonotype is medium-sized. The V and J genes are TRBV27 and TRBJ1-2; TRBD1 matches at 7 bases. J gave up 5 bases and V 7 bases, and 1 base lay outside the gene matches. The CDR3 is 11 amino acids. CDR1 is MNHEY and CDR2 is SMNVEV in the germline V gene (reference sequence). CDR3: CASTGGYGYTF. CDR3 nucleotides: TGTGCCAGCACAGGGGGTTATGGCTACACCTTC.

The DNA for the CDR3 is TGTGCCGGCGGGCGGGGGACTAGAACCTACGAGCAGTACTTC. Protein product: CAGGRGTRTYEQYF. The genes are TRBV27 and TRBJ2-7; 8 bases line up with TRBD2. J was trimmed by 2 bases and V by 11 bases; bases with no gene match: 11. Germline V lookup: CDR1 MNHEY, CDR2 SMNVEV (reference sequence). The CDR3 is 14 residues long.

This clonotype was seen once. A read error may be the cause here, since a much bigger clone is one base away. Written as DNA, the CDR3 is TGCAGTGCTAGAGACAGGGAACAGAGAGGCGAGATCACTGAAGCTTTCTTT. Amino acids: CSARDREQRGEITEAFF. V gene TRBV20-1 combines with J gene TRBJ1-1; the D gene is possibly TRBD1 (5 bases). This CDR3 has 17 amino acids. Germline CDR1 reads DFQATT; CDR2 reads SNEGSKA (reference sequence). Deletions cut 0 bases from V and 4 bases from J, with 21 bases between.

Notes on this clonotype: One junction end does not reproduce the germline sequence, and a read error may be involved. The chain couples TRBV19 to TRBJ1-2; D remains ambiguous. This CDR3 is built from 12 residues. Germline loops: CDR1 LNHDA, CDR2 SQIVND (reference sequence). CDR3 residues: CASSIGSYGCTF. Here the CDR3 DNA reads TGTGCCAGTAGTATCGGTAGCTACGGCTGCACCTTC.

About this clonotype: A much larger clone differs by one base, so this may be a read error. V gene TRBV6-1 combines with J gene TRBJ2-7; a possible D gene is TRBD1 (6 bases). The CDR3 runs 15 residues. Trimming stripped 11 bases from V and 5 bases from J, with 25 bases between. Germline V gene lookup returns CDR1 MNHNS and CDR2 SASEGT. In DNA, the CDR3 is TGTGCCGCGAACCTAGGGGACAACCTGGCCGACGAGCAGTACTTC. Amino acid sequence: CAANLGDNLADEQYF.

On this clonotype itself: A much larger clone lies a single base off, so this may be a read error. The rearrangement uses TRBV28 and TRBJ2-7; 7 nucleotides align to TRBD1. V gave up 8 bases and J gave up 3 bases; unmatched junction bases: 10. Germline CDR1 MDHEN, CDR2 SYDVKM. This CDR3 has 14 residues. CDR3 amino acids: CASGATGDLYEQYF. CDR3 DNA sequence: TGTGCCAGCGGAGCTACAGGGGATCTCTACGAGCAGTACTTC.